These 25 T cell receptor beta chains originate from one sample sequenced in a study of shared clonotypes between healthy human individuals. The table came from immunoSEQ multiplex PCR; TCRdb's copy has only in-frame clones and leaves some out. The sample consists of roughly 2.6 million clones, roughly 92% of them appearing once. Sequencing used naive CD4+ T cells sorted from blood. The subset here: CD45RA+ positively selected. These TCRs come from a young man in good health.

J is TRBJ1-1 and V is TRBV11-2; D perhaps matches TRBD1 (5 bases). CDR3 size: 14 residues. The V end was cut by 5 bases, the J end by 0 bases, with 10 bases between. Germline loops: CDR1 SGHAT, CDR2 FQNNGV. The CDR3 region has the DNA TGTGCCAGCAGCCCGACAGTAATGAACACTGAAGCTTTCTTT. It encodes CASSPTVMNTEAFF.

The rearrangement joins TRBV12-5 to TRBJ1-1; D remains unclear. CDR1 and CDR2 from the germline V gene are LGHNT and FRNRAP. The germline V and J ends were trimmed by 6 bases and 3 bases, with 17 bases remaining between them. This CDR3 is built from 15 residues. The CDR3, as DNA: TGTGCTAGTGGGTCCACAGCACTCTCTGACACTGAAGCTTTCTTT. Amino acids: CASGSTALSDTEAFF.

J is TRBJ2-2 and V is TRBV9; D call uncertain. The germline CDR1 and CDR2 sequences are SGDLS and YYNGEE. Deletions cut 4 bases from V and 0 bases from J, with 16 bases between. The CDR3 has 17 amino acids. CDR3 sequence (DNA): TGTGCCAGCAGCCCGCCGTGGGCAGCTTCGAACACCGGGGAGCTGTTTTTT. It codes for CASSPPWAASNTGELFF.

The CDR3 reads CASSRVGTGELFF. Here the CDR3 DNA reads TGTGCCAGCAGTAGAGTAGGCACCGGGGAGCTGTTTTTT. The rearrangement uses TRBV6-4 and TRBJ2-2; no clear D gene. Germline assignment: CDR1 MRHNA and CDR2 SNTAGT. V gave up 5 bases and J gave up 4 bases, with 8 bases separating them. The CDR3 covers 13 residues.

V is TRBV7-9 and J is TRBJ2-7; D gene uncertain. The CDR3 has 11 residues. Germline V gene lookup returns CDR1 SEHNR and CDR2 FQNEAQ (reference sequence). V shed 4 bases and J shed 6 bases, with 7 bases lying between them. The chain's CDR3 is CASSSSREQYF. The CDR3 DNA reads as TGTGCCAGCAGCTCCTCTCGCGAGCAGTACTTC.

This sequence joins TRBV2 and TRBJ2-1; 8 bases agree with TRBD2. The germline V gene has CDR1 SNHLY and CDR2 FYNNEI. V lost 4 bases and J lost 6; bases outside the gene matches: 8. The CDR3 runs to 15 residues. The CDR3 DNA is TGTGCCAGCAGTGTCAAAGCGGGAGATGGCAATGAGCAGTTCTTC. Protein product: CASSVKAGDGNEQFF.

V gene TRBV27 combines with J gene TRBJ2-7; 11 bases map to TRBD2. The CDR3 extends over 16 amino acids. The V gene end was trimmed by 5 bases and the J gene end by 4 bases; junction bases not matched to a gene: 10. Germline CDR1 is MNHEY and CDR2 is SMNVEV (reference sequence). The CDR3 DNA reads TGTGCCAGCAGTCATATAGCGGGAGGGCCGATTTACGAGCAGTACTTC. Translated: CASSHIAGGPIYEQYF.

V gene TRBV5-1 combines with J gene TRBJ2-5; 10 bases agree with TRBD2. Trimming at V came to 0 bases and at J to 2 bases, leaving 7 bases not matched to a gene. CDR1 and CDR2 from the germline V gene are SGHRS and YFSETQ. This CDR3 has 17 amino acids. The CDR3 loop reads CASSLAGFSGGQETQYF. The CDR3, as DNA: TGCGCCAGCAGCTTGGCCGGATTTAGCGGGGGGCAAGAGACCCAGTACTTC.

To note about this clone: This CDR3 is also generated by other DNA sequences in the sample. The rearrangement links TRBV6-5 to TRBJ2-1; 7 nucleotides agree with TRBD2. The CDR3 length is 11 residues. The J segment lost 10 bases and the V segment lost 6 bases, leaving 3 bases of the junction unmatched. The germline CDR1 and CDR2 sequences are MNHEY and SVGAGI. The CDR3 nucleotides are TGTGCCAGCAGCCTGGGGGGGGAGCAGTTCTTC. Amino acid sequence: CASSLGGEQFF.

On this clone: Within the sample, other DNA sequences also encode this same CDR3. This chain uses TRBV4-1 with TRBJ2-1; 9 nucleotides align to TRBD2. The CDR3 spans 16 residues. The germline V gene encodes CDR1 MGHRA and CDR2 YSYEKL. V shed 3 bases and J 0 bases; nucleotides not matched to a gene: 3. The CDR3 sequence is CASSQLLAGSYNEQFF. The CDR3 nucleotides are TGCGCCAGCAGCCAGCTACTAGCGGGCTCCTACAATGAGCAGTTCTTC.

This chain joins TRBV19 and TRBJ1-2; tentatively, D is TRBD1 (5 bases). The CDR3 is 14 residues long. CDR1 is LNHDA and CDR2 is SQIVND in the germline V gene (reference sequence). The V end lost 5 bases, the J end lost 6 bases, and 16 bases lay between the germline ends. CDR3 DNA: TGTGCCAGTAGTTCCCAGGGCGGGCAGGATGGCTACACCTTC. Translated, it gives CASSSQGGQDGYTF. Variable domain in full (rest from reference TRBV19 and TRBJ1-2): DGGITQSPKYLFRKEGQNVTLSCEQNLNHDAMYWYRQDPGQGLRLIYYSQIVNDFQKGDIAEGYSVSREKKESFPLTVTSAQKNPTAFYLCASSSQGGQDGYTFGSGTRLTVV.

The CDR3 reads CASSSFRRVAFSGANVLTF. In nucleotides, the CDR3 is TGTGCCAGCAGCTCGTTTAGGAGGGTAGCATTTTCTGGGGCCAACGTCCTGACTTTC. This chain connects TRBV11-2 to TRBJ2-6, with D tentatively TRBD2 (6 bases). Trimming left V 4 bases short and J 1 base short, with 20 bases between. The CDR3 loop spans 19 amino acids. Germline V gene sequence: CDR1 SGHAT, CDR2 FQNNGV.

J is TRBJ2-2 and V is TRBV2; D ambiguous. With 1 base removed from V and 4 bases from J, the gap between germline ends came to 4 bases. CDR1 and CDR2 from the germline V gene are SNHLY and FYNNEI. The length of the CDR3 is 13 residues. The CDR3 coding sequence is TGTGCCAGCAGTGAAGGTATCACCGGGGAGCTGTTTTTT. It is translated as CASSEGITGELFF. Variable domain in full (rest from reference TRBV2 and TRBJ2-2): EPEVTQTPSHQVTQMGQEVILRCVPISNHLYFYWYRQILGQKVEFLVSFYNNEISEKSEIFDDQFSVERPDGSNFTLKIRSTKLEDSAMYFCASSEGITGELFFGEGSRLTVL.

Points on this clone: Given a much more abundant clone one base away, this may be a read error. Other DNA variants within this sample encode the same CDR3. This rearrangement joins TRBV5-1 to TRBJ2-5; D not certain. V lost 0 bases, J lost 5 bases, and 5 bases lay in between. Germline lookup yields CDR1 SGHRS and CDR2 YFSETQ. This CDR3 is 12 amino acids long. Here the CDR3 DNA reads TGCGCCAGCAGCTTGGCCTGGGAGACCCAGTACTTC. This encodes CASSLAWETQYF.

To note about this clone: Other DNA sequences in this specimen translate into the identical CDR3. This rearrangement joins TRBV9 to TRBJ2-5, with 13 bases lining up with TRBD2. This CDR3 is 16 amino acids long. Per germline, CDR1 SGDLS and CDR2 YYNGEE. The J segment lost 2 bases and the V segment lost 1 base, leaving 2 bases of the junction unmatched. CDR3 region: CASSVSTSGGQETQYF. The CDR3 DNA is TGTGCCAGCAGCGTATCGACTAGCGGGGGGCAAGAGACCCAGTACTTC. The full variable domain, completed using reference TRBV9 and TRBJ2-5, is DSGVTQTPKHLITATGQRVTLRCSPRSGDLSVYWYQQSLDQGLQFLIQYYNGEERAKGNILERFSAQQFPDLHSELNLSSLELGDSALYFCASSVSTSGGQETQYFGPGTRLLVL.

V usage is TRBV28 and J usage is TRBJ2-2, with a tentative D call TRBD1 (5 bases). The CDR3 has 15 amino acids. Between the trimmed V and J ends, which lost 6 bases and 7 bases, there was a span of 18 bases. Germline lookup yields CDR1 MDHEN and CDR2 SYDVKM. In DNA, the CDR3 is TGTGCCAGCAGCCCCTATAGGGAAGGGGTCGGGGAGCTGTTTTTT. This encodes CASSPYREGVGELFF. Combining the CDR3 with reference TRBV28 and TRBJ2-2 gives the whole variable domain DVKVTQSSRYLVKRTGEKVFLECVQDMDHENMFWYRQDPGLGLRLIYFSYDVKMKEKGDIPEGYSVSREKKERFSLILESASTNQTSMYLCASSPYREGVGELFFGEGSRLTVL.

V and J are TRBV27 and TRBJ2-3; D possibly corresponds to TRBD1 (6 bases). V dropped 5 bases and J dropped 1 base, with 16 bases sitting between them. Germline V gene lookup returns CDR1 MNHEY and CDR2 SMNVEV (reference sequence). The CDR3 has 16 amino acids. CDR3 loop: CASSLYRVRGTDTQYF. The CDR3 nucleotides read TGTGCCAGCAGTCTCTACAGGGTCAGAGGCACAGATACGCAGTATTTT.

The J gene is TRBJ2-3, the V gene TRBV19, with D perhaps TRBD1 (6 bases). Trimming removed 5 bases at V and 4 bases at J, with 13 bases between. Germline V gene data show CDR1 as LNHDA and CDR2 as SQIVND (reference sequence). There are 14 residues in the CDR3. CDR3 residues: CASSSDRWADTQYF. Written as DNA, the CDR3 is TGTGCCAGTAGTTCAGACAGGTGGGCAGATACGCAGTATTTT.

The CDR3 region is CASTGGKLYNEQFF. The DNA for the CDR3 is TGTGCCAGCACAGGGGGCAAACTCTACAATGAGCAGTTCTTC. The genes are TRBV11-1 and TRBJ2-1; 8 bases line up with TRBD1. CDR3 length: 14 residues. V shed 7 bases and J 3 bases; nucleotides not matched to a gene: 5. Germline assignment: CDR1 SGHAT and CDR2 FQDESV (reference sequence). Drawing the rest from reference TRBV11-1 and TRBJ2-1, the complete variable domain is EAEVAQSPRYKITEKSQAVAFWCDPISGHATLYWYRQILGQGPELLVQFQDESVVDDSQLPKDRFSAERLKGVDSTLKIQPAELGDSAMYLCASTGGKLYNEQFFGPGTRLTVL.

This clone has only one observation. The J gene is TRBJ2-3, the V gene TRBV9; 8 nucleotides align to TRBD2. Trimming took 0 bases from V and 0 from J; bases not matched to a gene: 12. The CDR3 sequence is 19 residues long. The germline V gene has CDR1 SGDLS and CDR2 YYNGEE. The CDR3 sequence: CASSVDGAGAAASTDTQYF. As DNA, the CDR3 is TGTGCCAGCAGCGTAGACGGAGCGGGGGCCGCGGCGAGCACAGATACGCAGTATTTT. The full variable domain, rest sourced from reference TRBV9 and TRBJ2-3, is DSGVTQTPKHLITATGQRVTLRCSPRSGDLSVYWYQQSLDQGLQFLIQYYNGEERAKGNILERFSAQQFPDLHSELNLSSLELGDSALYFCASSVDGAGAAASTDTQYFGPGTRLTVL.

The V gene is TRBV6-1, the J gene TRBJ2-2; D is unclear. Germline assignment: CDR1 MNHNS and CDR2 SASEGT. V was shortened by 4 bases and J by 0 bases, with 6 bases between the two germline ends. The length of the CDR3 is 14 residues. The CDR3 loop reads CASSGLANTGELFF. The DNA of the CDR3 is TGTGCCAGCAGTGGGCTAGCGAACACCGGGGAGCTGTTTTTT.

The sample holds one count of this clone. The chain employs TRBV7-2 and TRBJ1-1; a weak D match, TRBD1 (5 bases). The ends were cut back, 6 bases at V and 0 bases at J, with 8 bases in the middle. The germline V gene encodes CDR1 SGHTA and CDR2 FQGNSA. CDR3 length equals 13 residues. The chain's CDR3 is CASSGGLNTEAFF. Written as DNA, the CDR3 is TGTGCCAGCAGTGGGGGATTGAACACTGAAGCTTTCTTT.

The chain combines TRBV9 with TRBJ2-1; the match to TRBD2 covers 9 bases. The CDR3 contains 15 residues. The germline V gene encodes CDR1 SGDLS and CDR2 YYNGEE. V shed 2 bases, J shed 8 bases, and the junction held 8 bases outside the gene matches. CDR3 in DNA: TGTGCCAGCAGCGTGGAGGGACTAGCTTGGCATGAGCAGTTCTTC. It translates to CASSVEGLAWHEQFF.

V usage is TRBV29-1 and J usage is TRBJ2-1, with 10 positions matching TRBD2. The junction had 8 bases not matched to a gene; V was cut back by 0 bases and J by 6 bases. Germline CDR1 and CDR2: SQVTM and ANQGSEA. CDR3 length: 16 amino acids. Here the CDR3 DNA reads TGCAGCGTTGAAGATCGGTCCAGCGGGGGGGGCAATGAGCAGTTCTTC. Its translation is CSVEDRSSGGGNEQFF.

V usage is TRBV29-1 and J usage is TRBJ1-3; D is uncertain. This CDR3 has 14 amino acids. The germline gives CDR1 SQVTM, CDR2 ANQGSEA. V was clipped by 6 bases and J by 0 bases, with 12 bases between them. CDR3 in amino acids: CSVIITSSGNTIYF. The CDR3 DNA is TGCAGCGTCATAATAACGAGCTCTGGAAACACCATATATTTT. The full variable domain, with the rest looked up from reference TRBV29-1 and TRBJ1-3, is SAVISQKPSRDICQRGTSLTIQCQVDSQVTMMFWYRQQPGQSLTLIATANQGSEATYESGFVIDKFPISRPNLTFSTLTVSNMSPEDSSIYLCSVIITSSGNTIYFGEGSWLTVV.